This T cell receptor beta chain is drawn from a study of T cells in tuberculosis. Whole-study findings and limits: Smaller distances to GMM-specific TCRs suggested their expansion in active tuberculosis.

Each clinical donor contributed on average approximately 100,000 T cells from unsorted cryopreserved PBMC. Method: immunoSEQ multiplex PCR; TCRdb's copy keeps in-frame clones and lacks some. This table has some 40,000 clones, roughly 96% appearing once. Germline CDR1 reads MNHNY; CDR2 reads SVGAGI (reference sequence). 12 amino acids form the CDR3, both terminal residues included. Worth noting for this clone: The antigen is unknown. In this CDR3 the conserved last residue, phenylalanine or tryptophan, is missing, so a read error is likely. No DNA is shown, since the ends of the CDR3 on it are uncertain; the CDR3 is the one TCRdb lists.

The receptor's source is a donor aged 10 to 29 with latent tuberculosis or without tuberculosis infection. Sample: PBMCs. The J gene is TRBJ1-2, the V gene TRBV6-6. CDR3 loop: CASSYHGGEVST.